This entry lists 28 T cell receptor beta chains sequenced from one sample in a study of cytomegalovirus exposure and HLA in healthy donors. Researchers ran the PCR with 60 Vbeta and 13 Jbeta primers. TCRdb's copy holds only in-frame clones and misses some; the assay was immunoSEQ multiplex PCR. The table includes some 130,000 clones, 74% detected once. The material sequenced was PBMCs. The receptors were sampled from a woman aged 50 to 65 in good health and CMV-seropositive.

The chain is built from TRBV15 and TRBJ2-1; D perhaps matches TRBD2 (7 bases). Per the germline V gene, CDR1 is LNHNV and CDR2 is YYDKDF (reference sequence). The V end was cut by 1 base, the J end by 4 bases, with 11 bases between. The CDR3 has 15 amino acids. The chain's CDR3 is CATSRGGGDYNEQFF. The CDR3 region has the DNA TGTGCCACCAGCAGAGGAGGGGGGGATTACAATGAGCAGTTCTTC.

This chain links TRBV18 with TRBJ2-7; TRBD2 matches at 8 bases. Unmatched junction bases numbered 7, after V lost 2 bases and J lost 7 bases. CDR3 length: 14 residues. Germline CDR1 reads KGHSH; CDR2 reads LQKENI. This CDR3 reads CASSPTGLDGEQYF. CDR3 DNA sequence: TGTGCCAGCTCACCAACGGGACTAGACGGGGAGCAGTACTTC.

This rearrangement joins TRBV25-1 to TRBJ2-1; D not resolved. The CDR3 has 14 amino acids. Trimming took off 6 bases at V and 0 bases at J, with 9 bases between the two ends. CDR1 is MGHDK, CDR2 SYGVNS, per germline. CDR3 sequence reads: CASRARSSYNEQFF. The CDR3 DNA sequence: TGTGCCAGCAGGGCGAGGAGCTCCTACAATGAGCAGTTCTTC.

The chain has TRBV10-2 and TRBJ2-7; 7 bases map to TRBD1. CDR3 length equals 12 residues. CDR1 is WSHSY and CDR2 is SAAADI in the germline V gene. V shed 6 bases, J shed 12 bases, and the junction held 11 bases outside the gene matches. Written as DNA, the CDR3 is TGCGCCAGCAGCTCCGACAGGGATATTCTGTACTTC. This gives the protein CASSSDRDILYF.

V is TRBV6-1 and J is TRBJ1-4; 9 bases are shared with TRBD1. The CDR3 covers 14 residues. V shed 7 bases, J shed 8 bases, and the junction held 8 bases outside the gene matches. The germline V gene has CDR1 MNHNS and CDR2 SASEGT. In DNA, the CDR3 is TGTGCCAGCAATTCACAGGGGGCGGGGGAAAAACTGTTTTTT. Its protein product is CASNSQGAGEKLFF.

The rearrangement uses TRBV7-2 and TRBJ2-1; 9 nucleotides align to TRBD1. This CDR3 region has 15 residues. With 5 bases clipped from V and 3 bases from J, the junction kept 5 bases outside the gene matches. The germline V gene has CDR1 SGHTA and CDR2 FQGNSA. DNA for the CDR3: TGTGCCAGCAGCCCCGGGACAGGGTACTACAATGAGCAGTTCTTC. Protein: CASSPGTGYYNEQFF.

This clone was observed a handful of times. As DNA, the CDR3 is TGTGCCAGCAGTTCGACTTCGAACACCGGGGAGCTGTTTTTT. This translates into CASSSTSNTGELFF. The chain joins TRBV6-5 to TRBJ2-2; D remains unclear. The CDR3 covers 14 residues. V was pared by 4 bases and J by 0 bases, with 6 bases between. Germline V gives CDR1 MNHEY, CDR2 SVGAGI.

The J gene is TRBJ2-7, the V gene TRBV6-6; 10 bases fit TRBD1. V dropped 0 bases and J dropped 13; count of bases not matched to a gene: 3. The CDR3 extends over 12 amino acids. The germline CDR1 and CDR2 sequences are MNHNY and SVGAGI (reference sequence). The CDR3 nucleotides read TGTGCCAGCAGTTACTCGAGGGACAGGGGCTACTTC. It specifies CASSYSRDRGYF.

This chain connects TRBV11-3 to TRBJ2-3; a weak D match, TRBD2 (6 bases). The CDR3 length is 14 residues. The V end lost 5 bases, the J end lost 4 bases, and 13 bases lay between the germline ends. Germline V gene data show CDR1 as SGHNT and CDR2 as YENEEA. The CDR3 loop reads CASSRREAADTQYF. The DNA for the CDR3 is TGTGCCAGCAGCCGCAGGGAGGCCGCAGATACGCAGTATTTT.

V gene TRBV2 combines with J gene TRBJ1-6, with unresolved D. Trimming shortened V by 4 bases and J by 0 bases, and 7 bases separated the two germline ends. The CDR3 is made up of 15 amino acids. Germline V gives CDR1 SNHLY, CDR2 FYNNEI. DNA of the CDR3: TGTGCCAGCAGTGTCGGGAGCTCCTATAATTCACCCCTCCACTTT. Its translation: CASSVGSSYNSPLHF. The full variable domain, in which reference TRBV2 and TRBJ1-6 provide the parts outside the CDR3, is EPEVTQTPSHQVTQMGQEVILRCVPISNHLYFYWYRQILGQKVEFLVSFYNNEISEKSEIFDDQFSVERPDGSNFTLKIRSTKLEDSAMYFCASSVGSSYNSPLHFGNGTRLTVT.

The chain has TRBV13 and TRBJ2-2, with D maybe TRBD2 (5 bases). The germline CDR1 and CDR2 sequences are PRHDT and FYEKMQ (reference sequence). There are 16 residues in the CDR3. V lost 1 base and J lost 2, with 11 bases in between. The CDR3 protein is CASSLDRGYNTGELFF. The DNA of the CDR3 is TGTGCCAGCAGCTTAGATCGGGGTTACAACACCGGGGAGCTGTTTTTT.

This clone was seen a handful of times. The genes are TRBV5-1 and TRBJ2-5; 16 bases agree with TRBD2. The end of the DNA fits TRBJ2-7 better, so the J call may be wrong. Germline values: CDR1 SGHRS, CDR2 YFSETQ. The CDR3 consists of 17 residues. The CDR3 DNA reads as TGCGCCAGCAGCCCGGGACTAGCGGGGGGGCCCCCCTACGAGCAGTACTTC. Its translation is CASSPGLAGGPPYEQYF.

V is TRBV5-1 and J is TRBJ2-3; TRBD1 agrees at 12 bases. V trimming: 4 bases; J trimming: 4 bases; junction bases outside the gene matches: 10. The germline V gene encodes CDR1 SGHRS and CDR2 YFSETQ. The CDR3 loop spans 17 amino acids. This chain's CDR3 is CASSRGQGATVPDTQYF. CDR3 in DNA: TGCGCCAGCAGCAGGGGACAGGGGGCAACAGTTCCAGATACGCAGTATTTT. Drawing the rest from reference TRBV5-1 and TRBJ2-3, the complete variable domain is KAGVTQTPRYLIKTRGQQVTLSCSPISGHRSVSWYQQTPGQGLQFLFEYFSETQRNKGNFPGRFSGRQFSNSRSEMNVSTLELGDSALYLCASSRGQGATVPDTQYFGPGTRLTVL.

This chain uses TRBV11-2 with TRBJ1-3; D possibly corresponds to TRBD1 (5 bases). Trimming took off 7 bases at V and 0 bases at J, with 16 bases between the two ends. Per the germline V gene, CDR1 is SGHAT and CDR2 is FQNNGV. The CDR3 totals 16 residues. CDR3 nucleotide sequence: TGTGCCAGCAACGCTGGGGCATCCCGCTCTGGAAACACCATATATTTT. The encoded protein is CASNAGASRSGNTIYF.

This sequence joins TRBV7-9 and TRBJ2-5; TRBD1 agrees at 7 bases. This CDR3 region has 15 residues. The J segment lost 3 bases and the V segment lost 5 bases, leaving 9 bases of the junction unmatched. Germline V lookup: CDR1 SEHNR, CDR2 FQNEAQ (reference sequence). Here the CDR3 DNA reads TGTGCCAGCAGCATTACTGGGACAGCCGAAGAGACCCAGTACTTC. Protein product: CASSITGTAEETQYF. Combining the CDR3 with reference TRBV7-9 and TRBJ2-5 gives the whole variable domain DTGVSQNPRHKITKRGQNVTFRCDPISEHNRLYWYRQTLGQGPEFLTYFQNEAQLEKSRLLSDRFSAERPKGSFSTLEIQRTEQGDSAMYLCASSITGTAEETQYFGPGTRLLVL.

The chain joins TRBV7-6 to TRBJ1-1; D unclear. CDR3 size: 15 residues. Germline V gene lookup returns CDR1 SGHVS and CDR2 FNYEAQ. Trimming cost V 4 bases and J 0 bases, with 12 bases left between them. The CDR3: CASSSKTYMNTEAFF. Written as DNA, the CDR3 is TGTGCCAGCAGCTCGAAGACTTATATGAACACTGAAGCTTTCTTT. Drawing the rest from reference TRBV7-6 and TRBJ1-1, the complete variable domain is GAGVSQSPRYKVTKRGQDVALRCDPISGHVSLYWYRQALGQGPEFLTYFNYEAQQDKSGLPNDRFSAERPEGSISTLTIQRTEQRDSAMYRCASSSKTYMNTEAFFGQGTRLTVV.

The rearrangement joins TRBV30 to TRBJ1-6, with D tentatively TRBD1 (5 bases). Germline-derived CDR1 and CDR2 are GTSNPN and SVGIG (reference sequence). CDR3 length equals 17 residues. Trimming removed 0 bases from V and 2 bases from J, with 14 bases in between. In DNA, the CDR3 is TGTGCCTGGAGTGTACCTGGGACTAGTGCCTATAATTCACCCCTCCACTTT. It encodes CAWSVPGTSAYNSPLHF.

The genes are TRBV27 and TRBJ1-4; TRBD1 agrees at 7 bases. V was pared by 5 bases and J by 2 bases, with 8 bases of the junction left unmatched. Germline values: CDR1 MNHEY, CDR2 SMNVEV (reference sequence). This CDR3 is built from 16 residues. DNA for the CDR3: TGTGCCAGCAGTCCTCTACAGGGGCGGACTAATGAAAAACTGTTTTTT. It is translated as CASSPLQGRTNEKLFF.

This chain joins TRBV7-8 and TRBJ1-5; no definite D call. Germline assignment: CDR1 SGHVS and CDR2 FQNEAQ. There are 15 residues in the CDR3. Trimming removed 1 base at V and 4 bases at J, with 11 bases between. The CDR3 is CASSLEAGGNQPQHF. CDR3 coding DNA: TGTGCCAGCAGCTTAGAAGCCGGAGGGAATCAGCCCCAGCATTTT.

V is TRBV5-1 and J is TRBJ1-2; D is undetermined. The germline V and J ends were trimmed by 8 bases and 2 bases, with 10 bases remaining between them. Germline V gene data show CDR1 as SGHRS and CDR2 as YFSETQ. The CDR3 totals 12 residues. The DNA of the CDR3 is TGCGCCAGTAGAGATGAAAACTATGGCTACACCTTC. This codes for CASRDENYGYTF.

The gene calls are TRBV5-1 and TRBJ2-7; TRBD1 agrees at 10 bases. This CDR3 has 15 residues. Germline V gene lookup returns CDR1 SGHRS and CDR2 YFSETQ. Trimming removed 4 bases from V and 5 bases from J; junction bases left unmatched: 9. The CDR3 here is CASSRSDRGFNEQYF. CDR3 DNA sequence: TGCGCCAGCAGCCGATCGGACAGGGGGTTTAACGAGCAGTACTTC.

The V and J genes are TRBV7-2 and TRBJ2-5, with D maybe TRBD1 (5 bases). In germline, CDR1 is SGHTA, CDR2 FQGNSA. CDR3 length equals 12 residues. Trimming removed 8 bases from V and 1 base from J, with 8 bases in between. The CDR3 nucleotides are TGTGCCAGCTCAGGGATCCAAGAGACCCAGTACTTC. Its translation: CASSGIQETQYF.

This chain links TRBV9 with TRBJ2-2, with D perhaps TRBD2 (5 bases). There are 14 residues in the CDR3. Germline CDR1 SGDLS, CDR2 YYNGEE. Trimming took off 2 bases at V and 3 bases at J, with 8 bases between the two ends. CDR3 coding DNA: TGTGCCAGCAGCGTCCGGGGAGACACCGGGGAGCTGTTTTTT. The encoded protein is CASSVRGDTGELFF.

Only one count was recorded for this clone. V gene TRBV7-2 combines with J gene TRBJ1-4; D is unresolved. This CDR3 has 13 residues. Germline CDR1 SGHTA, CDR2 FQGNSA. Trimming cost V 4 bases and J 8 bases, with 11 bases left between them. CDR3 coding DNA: TGTGCCAGCAGCTCGAATATCGGGGAAAAACTGTTTTTT. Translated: CASSSNIGEKLFF.

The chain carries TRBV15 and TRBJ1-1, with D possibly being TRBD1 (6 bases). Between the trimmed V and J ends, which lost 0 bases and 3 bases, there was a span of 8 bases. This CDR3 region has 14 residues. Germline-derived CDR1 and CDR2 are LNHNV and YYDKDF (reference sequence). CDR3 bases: TGTGCCACCAGCAGAGATCCAGGGGACACTGAAGCTTTCTTT. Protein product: CATSRDPGDTEAFF.

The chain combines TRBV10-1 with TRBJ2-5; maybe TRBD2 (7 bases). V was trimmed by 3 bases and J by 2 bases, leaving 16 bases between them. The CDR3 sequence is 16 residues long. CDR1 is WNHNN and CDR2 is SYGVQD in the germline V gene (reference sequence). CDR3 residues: CASSDMVGGGQETQYF. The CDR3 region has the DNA TGCGCCAGCAGTGATATGGTGGGAGGGGGACAAGAGACCCAGTACTTC.

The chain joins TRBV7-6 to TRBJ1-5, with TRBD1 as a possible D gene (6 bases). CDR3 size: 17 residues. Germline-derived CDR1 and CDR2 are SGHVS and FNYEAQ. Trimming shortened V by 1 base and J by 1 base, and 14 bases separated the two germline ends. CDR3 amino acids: CASSLGGGRWSNQPQHF. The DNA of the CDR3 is TGTGCCAGCAGCTTAGGGGGGGGGCGGTGGAGCAATCAGCCCCAGCATTTT.

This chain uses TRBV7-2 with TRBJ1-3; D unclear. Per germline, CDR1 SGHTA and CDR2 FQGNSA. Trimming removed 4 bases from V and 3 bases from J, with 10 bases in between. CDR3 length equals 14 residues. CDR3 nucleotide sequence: TGTGCCAGCAGCTCCACAACTATTGGAAACACCATATATTTT. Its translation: CASSSTTIGNTIYF.